The sequence of this T cell receptor beta chain was determined in a study of T-cell memory formation after mild COVID-19. Study-wide background: Largely, TCR clusters stayed within a single donor. Whole-study results and caveats: Researchers report contracting CD4+ clones mostly in CM and EM, with CD8+ clones in EMRA.

Worth noting for this clonotype: As yet, its antigen is unknown.

V was shortened by 0 bases and J by 6 bases, with 14 bases between the two germline ends. Germline CDR1 is SGHVS and CDR2 is FQNEAQ. The CDR3 has 15 amino acids. Libraries for TCRalpha and TCRbeta carried sample barcodes and unique molecular identifiers via 5'RACE. TCRdb reanalysed the 5' RACE reads using MiXCR and keeps one entry per CDR3 protein. Of a few hundred thousand distinct CDR3 sequences listed, 20% to 25% are singletons. The source of this sequence is a man aged 18 to 30 who had mild COVID-19 (a few samples of this study predate the infection). Cell type and time point are not known. This sequence joins TRBV7-8 and TRBJ1-2, with D unresolved. Material: PBMCs or a T cell subset sorted from them (not recorded which). The chain's CDR3 is CASSLALEPRDGYTF. As DNA, the CDR3 is TGTGCCAGCAGCTTAGCGCTGGAGCCCCGGGATGGCTACACCTTC.